Listed here are 21 T cell receptor beta chains from one sample, sequenced in a study of identical twins. TCRdb re-analysed the 5' RACE reads in MiXCR, keeping a single row per CDR3 protein. The table shows some 1,700,000 distinct CDR3 sequences, with under 35% occurring only once. The sample was cord blood. All receptors derive from a newborn girl in good health.

Concerning this clonotype: A single base separates this from a much larger clone, so it may be a read error. V usage is TRBV5-1 and J usage is TRBJ2-4, with a possible D match to TRBD2 (6 bases). This CDR3 has 15 amino acids. Germline lookup yields CDR1 SGHRS and CDR2 YFSETQ. This CDR3 reads CAGSLGGSPKNIQYF. CDR3 in DNA: TGCGCCGGCAGCTTGGGGGGTAGCCCCAAAAACATTCAGTACTTC. The full variable domain, its missing parts supplied by reference TRBV5-1 and TRBJ2-4, is KAGVTQTPRYLIKTRGQQVTLSCSPISGHRSVSWYQQTPGQGLQFLFEYFSETQRNKGNFPGRFSGRQFSNSRSEMNVSTLELGDSALYLCAGSLGGSPKNIQYFGAGTRLSVL.

The chain joins TRBV12-3 or TRBV12-4 to TRBJ2-1, with 9 bases fitting TRBD2. The CDR3 is 20 amino acids. Germline trimming cut 4 bases from V and 0 bases from J; bases unmatched to any gene: 16. Here the CDR3 DNA reads TGTGCCAGCAGTTCCAGTTTAGGTAGCGGGAGAAGGAGCTCCTACAATGAGCAGTTCTTC. As protein: CASSSSLGSGRRSSYNEQFF.

The CDR3 reads CASSVDSSRRAYEQYF. The CDR3 DNA is TGTGCCAGCAGCGTAGATAGTAGCAGGAGGGCCTACGAGCAGTACTTC. This chain joins TRBV9 and TRBJ2-7; a possible D gene is TRBD2 (6 bases). The V gene lost 0 bases and the J gene lost 2 bases, with 15 bases spanning the gap. The CDR3 consists of 16 residues. The V gene's germline CDR1 is SGDLS and CDR2 YYNGEE.

V is TRBV12-3 or TRBV12-4 and J is TRBJ1-1; D is ambiguous. Trimming cost V 5 bases and J 0 bases, with 10 bases left between them. The CDR3 sequence is 14 residues long. DNA for the CDR3: TGTGCCAGCAGTAATCTGAGGGTGAACACTGAAGCTTTCTTT. It translates to CASSNLRVNTEAFF.

J is TRBJ2-1 and V is TRBV20-1; D is uncertain. Germline CDR1 is DFQATT and CDR2 is SNEGSKA (reference sequence). The CDR3 runs 13 residues. V was pared by 3 bases and J by 8 bases, with 14 bases between. The CDR3 DNA is TGCAGTGCTAGTGGAAGGGATCGGGATGAGCAGTTCTTC. Translating it yields CSASGRDRDEQFF.

This rearrangement joins TRBV5-6 to TRBJ2-1, with D tentatively TRBD2 (7 bases). The germline V and J ends were trimmed by 1 base and 7 bases, with 18 bases remaining between them. CDR1 is SGHDT, CDR2 YYEEEE, per germline. The CDR3 consists of 16 residues. The CDR3 reads CASSLFPAGARNEQFF. The DNA for the CDR3 is TGTGCCAGCAGCTTGTTTCCCGCGGGGGCCCGGAATGAGCAGTTCTTC.

The chain links TRBV7-9 to TRBJ2-3; the match to TRBD2 covers 7 bases. CDR1 SEHNR and CDR2 FQNEAQ come from the germline V gene (reference sequence). V shed 4 bases, J shed 5 bases, and the junction held 6 bases outside the gene matches. The CDR3 totals 14 residues. The CDR3 coding sequence is TGTGCCAGCAGCTCGCGGGAGAGGAGAGATACGCAGTATTTT. It encodes CASSSRERRDTQYF.

This clonotype was recorded at least ten times. The genes are TRBV29-1 and TRBJ2-1; TRBD2 agrees at 13 bases. Germline-derived CDR1 and CDR2 are SQVTM and ANQGSEA. Unmatched junction bases numbered 3, after V lost 4 bases and J lost 0 bases. The CDR3 spans 16 residues. For the CDR3, the DNA is TGCAGCGTTGGGGGGACTAGCGGGAACTCCTACAATGAGCAGTTCTTC. Translated, it gives CSVGGTSGNSYNEQFF.

This clonotype showed up many times. Here the CDR3 DNA reads TGTGCCATCAGTGAGTCTGGGACAGCTAATGAAAAACTGTTTTTT. Its translation: CAISESGTANEKLFF. This chain links TRBV10-3 with TRBJ1-4, with 7 bases identical to TRBD1. CDR1 is ENHRY, CDR2 SYGVKD, per germline. V was clipped by 0 bases and J by 3 bases; unmatched bases: 1. The CDR3 is 15 residues long.

There are a few counts of this clonotype. The rearrangement links TRBV7-8 to TRBJ2-7; D is undetermined. CDR1 SGHVS and CDR2 FQNEAQ come from the germline V gene. CDR3 length equals 11 residues. V lost 4 bases, J lost 10 bases, and 11 bases lay in between. CDR3 nucleotides: TGTGCCAGCAGCTCCTTTACGTCTCAGTACTTC. Its translation is CASSSFTSQYF.

This clonotype was seen a few times. J is TRBJ2-7 and V is TRBV4-2; 7 nucleotides match TRBD2. Germline lookup yields CDR1 LGHNA and CDR2 YNFKEQ. J gave up 2 bases and V 4 bases, and 11 bases lay outside the gene matches. The CDR3 is 16 residues long. CDR3 amino acids: CASSRRTSVGPYEQYF. For the CDR3, the DNA is TGTGCCAGCAGCCGCCGAACTAGCGTGGGGCCCTACGAGCAGTACTTC.

This chain connects TRBV28 to TRBJ2-5; 7 nucleotides align to TRBD2. The length of the CDR3 is 16 residues. After removal of 4 bases from V and 11 bases from J, the junction contained 19 bases not matched to a gene. Germline V gene data show CDR1 as MDHEN and CDR2 as SYDVKM. CDR3 bases: TGTGCCAGCAGTTCTCTCGGCGGGAGTCCCCGCAATGAGCAGTACTTC. Translation gives CASSSLGGSPRNEQYF.

CDR3 sequence reads: CSATGWGTQYF. The CDR3 DNA is TGCAGTGCTACGGGTTGGGGGACCCAGTACTTC. The V and J genes are TRBV20-1 and TRBJ2-5; D is uncertain. The V and J ends lost 4 bases and 7 bases respectively, with 10 bases between them. Per germline, CDR1 DFQATT and CDR2 SNEGSKA (reference sequence). CDR3 length equals 11 residues.

This clonotype was recorded only once. The chain uses TRBV7-2 and TRBJ2-3; possibly TRBD1 for D (5 bases). Germline V gene lookup returns CDR1 SGHTA and CDR2 FQGNSA. Trimming cost V 10 bases and J 4 bases, with 15 bases left between them. The CDR3 length is 13 residues. CDR3 region: CATIKTQADTQYF. CDR3 nucleotide sequence: TGTGCCACCATCAAAACACAGGCAGATACGCAGTATTTT.

This clonotype has just a few counts. CDR3: CASSQDAGVREQPQHF. The CDR3 DNA reads TGTGCCAGCAGCCAAGATGCCGGGGTGCGAGAACAGCCCCAGCATTTT. The genes are TRBV4-2 and TRBJ1-5; D gene ambiguous. The V end lost 0 bases, the J end lost 7 bases, and 16 bases lay between the germline ends. The CDR3 spans 16 residues. CDR1 and CDR2 (germline): LGHNA, YNFKEQ.

This chain uses TRBV7-9 with TRBJ1-3, with a possible D match to TRBD1 (5 bases). Germline values: CDR1 SEHNR, CDR2 FQNEAQ (reference sequence). Trimming removed 3 bases at V and 0 bases at J, with 12 bases between. CDR3 size: 16 residues. The CDR3 nucleotides are TGTGCCAGCAGCTTTCCGGGACGCCGCTCTGGAAACACCATATATTTT. Residues: CASSFPGRRSGNTIYF.

The gene calls are TRBV7-2 and TRBJ1-5; D ambiguous. V was trimmed by 2 bases and J by 15 bases, leaving 14 bases between them. Germline V lookup: CDR1 SGHTA, CDR2 FQGNSA. The CDR3 length is 12 residues. Here the CDR3 DNA reads TGTGCCAGCAGCTTAAGTGGCAGGACCCGGCATTTT. This gives the protein CASSLSGRTRHF. The full variable domain, in which reference TRBV7-2 and TRBJ1-5 provide the parts outside the CDR3, is GAGVSQSPSNKVTEKGKDVELRCDPISGHTALYWYRQSLGQGLEFLIYFQGNSAPDKSGLPSDRFSAERTGGSVSTLTIQRTQQEDSAVYLCASSLSGRTRHFGDGTRLSIL.

This chain joins TRBV20-1 and TRBJ2-3; D gene unclear. This CDR3 region has 12 residues. V was pared by 6 bases and J by 4 bases, with 11 bases between. Germline CDR1 and CDR2: DFQATT and SNEGSKA (reference sequence). The CDR3 DNA follows: TGCAGTGCCTTCAGCCCAGCAGATACGCAGTATTTT. It yields the protein CSAFSPADTQYF.

In this sample, this clonotype turned up a few times. The V and J genes are TRBV6-6 and TRBJ1-1; maybe TRBD1 (5 bases). Trimming stripped 8 bases from V and 4 bases from J, with 11 bases between. The CDR3 totals 12 residues. Germline V gene sequence: CDR1 MNHNY, CDR2 SVGAGI (reference sequence). The CDR3 nucleotides are TGTGCCAGCGGGGCCCGTGGCACTGAAGCTTTCTTT. Its translation is CASGARGTEAFF.

This clonotype was seen at least ten times. This chain uses TRBV9 with TRBJ2-1; D perhaps matches TRBD2 (7 bases). CDR3 length equals 15 residues. Per germline, CDR1 SGDLS and CDR2 YYNGEE. Trimming took off 6 bases at V and 0 bases at J, with 13 bases between the two ends. This CDR3 reads CASTLRGGSYNEQFF. DNA for the CDR3: TGTGCCAGCACCCTAAGGGGGGGCTCCTACAATGAGCAGTTCTTC.

This clonotype occurred once. At one boundary the junction diverges from the germline segment, which might be a read error. The chain carries TRBV29-1 and TRBJ1-2, with a weak D call TRBD1 (5 bases). Germline V gene lookup returns CDR1 SQVTM and CDR2 ANQGSEA. The CDR3 length is 10 residues. CDR3 amino acids: CSVEGDGCTF. The CDR3 DNA sequence: TGCAGCGTGGAAGGGGATGGCTGCACCTTC.